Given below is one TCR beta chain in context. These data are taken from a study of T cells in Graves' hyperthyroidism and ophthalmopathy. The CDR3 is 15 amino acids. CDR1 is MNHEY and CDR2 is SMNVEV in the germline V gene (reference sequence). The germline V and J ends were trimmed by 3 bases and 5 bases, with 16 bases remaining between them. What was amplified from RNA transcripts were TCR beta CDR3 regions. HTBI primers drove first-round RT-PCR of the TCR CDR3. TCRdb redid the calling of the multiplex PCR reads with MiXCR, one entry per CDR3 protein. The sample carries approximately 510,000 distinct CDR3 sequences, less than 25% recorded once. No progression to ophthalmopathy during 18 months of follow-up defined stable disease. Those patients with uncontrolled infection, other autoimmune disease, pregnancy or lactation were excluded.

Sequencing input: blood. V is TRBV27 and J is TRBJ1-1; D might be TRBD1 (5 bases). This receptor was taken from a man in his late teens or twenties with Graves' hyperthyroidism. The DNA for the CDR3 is TGTGCCAGCAGTTTCTCCGGGACGGTGGGGACTGAAGCTTTCTTT. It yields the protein CASSFSGTVGTEAFF.